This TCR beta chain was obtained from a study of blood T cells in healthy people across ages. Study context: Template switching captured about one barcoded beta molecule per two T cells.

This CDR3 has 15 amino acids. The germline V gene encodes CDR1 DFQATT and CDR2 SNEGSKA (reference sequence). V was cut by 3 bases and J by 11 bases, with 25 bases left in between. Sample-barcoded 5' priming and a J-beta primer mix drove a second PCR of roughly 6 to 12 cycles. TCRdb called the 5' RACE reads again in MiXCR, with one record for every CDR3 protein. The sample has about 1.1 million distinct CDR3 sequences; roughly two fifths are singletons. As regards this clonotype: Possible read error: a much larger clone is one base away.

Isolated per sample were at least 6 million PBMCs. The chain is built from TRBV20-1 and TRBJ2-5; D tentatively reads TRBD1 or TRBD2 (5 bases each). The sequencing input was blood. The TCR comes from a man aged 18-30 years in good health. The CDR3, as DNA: TGCAGTGCTAGGCTCACGGGACGAGTCTACAATGAGCAGTACTTC. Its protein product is CSARLTGRVYNEQYF.